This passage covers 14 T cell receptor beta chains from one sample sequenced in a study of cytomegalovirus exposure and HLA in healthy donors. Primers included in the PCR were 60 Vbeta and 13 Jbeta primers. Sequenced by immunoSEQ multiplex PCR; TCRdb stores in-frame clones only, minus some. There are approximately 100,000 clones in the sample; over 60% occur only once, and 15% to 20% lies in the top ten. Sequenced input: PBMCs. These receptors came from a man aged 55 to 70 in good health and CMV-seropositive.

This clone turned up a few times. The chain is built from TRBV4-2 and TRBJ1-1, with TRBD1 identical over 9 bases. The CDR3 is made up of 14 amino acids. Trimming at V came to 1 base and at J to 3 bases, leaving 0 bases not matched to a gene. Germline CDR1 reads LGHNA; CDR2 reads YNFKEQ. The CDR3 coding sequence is TGTGCCAGCAGCCAAGGGGACAGGGACACTGAAGCTTTCTTT. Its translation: CASSQGDRDTEAFF.

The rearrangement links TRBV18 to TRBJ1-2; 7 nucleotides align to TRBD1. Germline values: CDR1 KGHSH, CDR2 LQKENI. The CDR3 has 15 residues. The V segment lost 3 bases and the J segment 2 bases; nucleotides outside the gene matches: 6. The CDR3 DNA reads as TGTGCCAGCTCACCGATACCGGGACAGAACTATGGCTACACCTTC. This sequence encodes CASSPIPGQNYGYTF. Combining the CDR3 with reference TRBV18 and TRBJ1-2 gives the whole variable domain NAGVMQNPRHLVRRRGQEARLRCSPMKGHSHVYWYRQLPEEGLKFMVYLQKENIIDESGMPKERFSAEFPKEGPSILRIQQVVRGDSAAYFCASSPIPGQNYGYTFGSGTRLTVV.

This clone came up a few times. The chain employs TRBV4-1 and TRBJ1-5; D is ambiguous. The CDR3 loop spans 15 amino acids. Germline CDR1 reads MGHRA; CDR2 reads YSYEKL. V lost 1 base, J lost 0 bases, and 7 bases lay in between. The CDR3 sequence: CASSQVDSSNQPQHF. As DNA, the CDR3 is TGCGCCAGCAGCCAAGTGGACTCTAGCAATCAGCCCCAGCATTTT.

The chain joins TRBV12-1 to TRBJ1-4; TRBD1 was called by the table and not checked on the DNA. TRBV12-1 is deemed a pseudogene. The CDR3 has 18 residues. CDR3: CASSFDGTVQRTNEKLFF. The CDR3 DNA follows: TGTGCCAGCAGCTTTGACGGGACAGTTCAGAGGACTAATGAAAAACTGTTTTTT.

The CDR3 region has the DNA TGTGCCAGTAAAAAGGGGGGGACGGCGAACACCGGGGAGCTGTTTTTT. Amino acids: CASKKGGTANTGELFF. The chain links TRBV19 to TRBJ2-2; D is possibly TRBD2 (7 bases). The germline V gene has CDR1 LNHDA and CDR2 SQIVND (reference sequence). V lost 7 bases to trimming and J lost 0 bases, with 15 bases between them. The CDR3 covers 16 residues.

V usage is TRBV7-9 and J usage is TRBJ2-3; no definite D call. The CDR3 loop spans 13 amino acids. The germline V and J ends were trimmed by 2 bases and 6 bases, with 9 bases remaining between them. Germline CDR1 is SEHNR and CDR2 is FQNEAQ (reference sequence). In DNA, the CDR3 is TGTGCCAGCAGCTTAATGTGGGCCGATACGCAGTATTTT. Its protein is CASSLMWADTQYF. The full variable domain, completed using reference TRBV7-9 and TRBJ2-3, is DTGVSQNPRHKITKRGQNVTFRCDPISEHNRLYWYRQTLGQGPEFLTYFQNEAQLEKSRLLSDRFSAERPKGSFSTLEIQRTEQGDSAMYLCASSLMWADTQYFGPGTRLTVL.

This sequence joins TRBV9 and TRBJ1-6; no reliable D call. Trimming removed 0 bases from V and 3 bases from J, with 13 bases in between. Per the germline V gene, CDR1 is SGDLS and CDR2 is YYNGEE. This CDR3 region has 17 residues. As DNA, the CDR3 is TGTGCCAGCAGCGTAGCACCGGGAGTAAACTATAATTCACCCCTCCACTTT. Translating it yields CASSVAPGVNYNSPLHF.

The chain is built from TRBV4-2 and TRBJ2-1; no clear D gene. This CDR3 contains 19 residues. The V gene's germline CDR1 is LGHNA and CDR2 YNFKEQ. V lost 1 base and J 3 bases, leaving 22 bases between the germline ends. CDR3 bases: TGTGCCAGCAGCCAAGTCCCCCAAGATATCTGGCACATCTACAATGAGCAGTTCTTC. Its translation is CASSQVPQDIWHIYNEQFF.

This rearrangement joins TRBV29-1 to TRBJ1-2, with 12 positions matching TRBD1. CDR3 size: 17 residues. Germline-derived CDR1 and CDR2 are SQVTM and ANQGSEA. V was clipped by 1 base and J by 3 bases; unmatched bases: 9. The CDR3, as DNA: TGCAGCGTTGAAGTTAAACCGGGACAGGGGGCTTACTATGGCTACACCTTC. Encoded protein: CSVEVKPGQGAYYGYTF.

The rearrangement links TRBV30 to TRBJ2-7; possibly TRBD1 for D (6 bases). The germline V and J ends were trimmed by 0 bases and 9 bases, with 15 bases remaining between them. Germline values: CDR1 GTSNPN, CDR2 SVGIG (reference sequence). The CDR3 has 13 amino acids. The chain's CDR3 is CAWSVGAGAPQYF. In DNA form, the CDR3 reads TGTGCCTGGAGTGTAGGGGCAGGGGCTCCGCAGTACTTC.

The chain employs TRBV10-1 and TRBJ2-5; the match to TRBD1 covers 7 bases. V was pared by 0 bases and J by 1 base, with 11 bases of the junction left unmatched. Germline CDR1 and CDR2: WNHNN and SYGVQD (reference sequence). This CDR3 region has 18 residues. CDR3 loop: CASSESVDRVGIQETQYF. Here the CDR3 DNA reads TGCGCCAGCAGTGAGTCCGTTGACAGGGTCGGGATCCAAGAGACCCAGTACTTC.

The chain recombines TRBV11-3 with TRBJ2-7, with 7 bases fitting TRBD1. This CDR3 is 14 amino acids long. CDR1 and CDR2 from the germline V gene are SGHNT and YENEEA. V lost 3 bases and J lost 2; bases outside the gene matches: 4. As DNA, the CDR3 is TGTGCCAGCAGCTTCCGGACAGGAGCCTACGAGCAGTACTTC. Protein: CASSFRTGAYEQYF.

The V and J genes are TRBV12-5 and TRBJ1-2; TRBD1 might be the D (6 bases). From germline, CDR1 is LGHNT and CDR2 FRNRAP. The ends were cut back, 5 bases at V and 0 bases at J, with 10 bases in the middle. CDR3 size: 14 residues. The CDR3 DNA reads TGTGCTAGTGGTCCAAGGACAGCTAACTATGGCTACACCTTC. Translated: CASGPRTANYGYTF.

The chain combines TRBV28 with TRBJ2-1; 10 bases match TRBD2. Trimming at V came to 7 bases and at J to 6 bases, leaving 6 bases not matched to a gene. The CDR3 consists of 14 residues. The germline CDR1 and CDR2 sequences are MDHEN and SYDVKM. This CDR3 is CASTGLAGVNEQFF. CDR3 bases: TGTGCCAGCACGGGGCTAGCGGGGGTCAATGAGCAGTTCTTC. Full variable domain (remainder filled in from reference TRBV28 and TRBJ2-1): DVKVTQSSRYLVKRTGEKVFLECVQDMDHENMFWYRQDPGLGLRLIYFSYDVKMKEKGDIPEGYSVSREKKERFSLILESASTNQTSMYLCASTGLAGVNEQFFGPGTRLTVL.